These T cell receptor beta chains were read from a single sample in a study of early T cells in non-severe SARS-CoV-2 infection. From the 5' RACE reads, TCRdb called clonotypes with MiXCR, one entry per CDR3 protein. This table has around 110,000 distinct CDR3 sequences, more than 9.5% appearing once. The source material was whole blood. These TCRs come from an adult who was a healthcare worker with PCR-confirmed SARS-CoV-2 infection or an uninfected control (not recorded which). Each CDR3 is given with its conserved first and last residue. The D gene is left open where the match is weak. Clone size is stated in some rows and not others, as once, few, many or a class when expanded.

D: TRBD2; size: many; V: TRBV7-9; J: TRBJ2-6; DNA: TGTGCCAGCAGCTTGGGGCGGGAGAGCTCTGGGGCCAACGTCCTGACTTTC; CDR3: CASSLGRESSGANVLTF
D: -; size: -; V: TRBV20-1; J: TRBJ2-1; DNA: TGCAGTGCTAGTGTTATCGGGTTGGCCCACTCCTACAATGAGCAGTTCTTC; CDR3: CSASVIGLAHSYNEQFF
D: -; size: -; V: TRBV6-5; J: TRBJ2-2; DNA: TGTGCCAGCAGTTACGGGACGGACGGGGAGCTGTTTTTT; CDR3: CASSYGTDGELFF
D: -; size: -; V: TRBV30; J: TRBJ2-1; DNA: TGTGCCTGGATCTCAACGACGTGGAATGAGCAGTTCTTC; CDR3: CAWISTTWNEQFF
D: -; size: -; V: TRBV12-3/TRBV12-4; J: TRBJ1-5; DNA: TGTGCCAGCAGTCCAGAGGGCATGGGTCAGCCCCAGCATTTT; CDR3: CASSPEGMGQPQHF
D: -; size: -; V: TRBV12-1; J: TRBJ1-1; DNA: TGTGCCAGCAGCAACAAACGGACAGGAACTGAAGCTTTCTTT; CDR3: CASSNKRTGTEAFF
D: -; size: -; V: TRBV28; J: TRBJ2-3; DNA: TGTGCCAGCAGTTTAACTCTGGACTCGGATACGCAGTATTTT; CDR3: CASSLTLDSDTQYF
D: TRBD1; size: -; V: TRBV20-1; J: TRBJ2-7; DNA: TGCGGTGCTCACCGGGACAGCTACGAGCAGTACTTC; CDR3: CGAHRDSYEQYF
D: TRBD2; size: many; V: TRBV6-2/TRBV6-3; J: TRBJ2-1; DNA: TGTGCCAGCAGTGAACTAGCGGAAACCTACAATGAGCAGTTCTTC; CDR3: CASSELAETYNEQFF
D: -; size: -; V: TRBV4-3; J: TRBJ2-1; DNA: TGCGCCAGCAGCCAAGAGATCCCCTCGGGTGAGCAGTTCTTC; CDR3: CASSQEIPSGEQFF
D: -; size: -; V: TRBV9; J: TRBJ2-1; DNA: TGTGCCAGCAGCGTTGGTGAAAGGGATGAGCAGTTCTTC; CDR3: CASSVGERDEQFF
D: TRBD2; size: -; V: TRBV20-1; J: TRBJ2-3; DNA: TGCAGTGCTAGCGGCGCAGAGCGGGAGGCAGATACGCAGTATTTT; CDR3: CSASGAEREADTQYF
D: TRBD2; size: -; V: TRBV28; J: TRBJ2-1; DNA: TGTGCCAGCAGTTTATCCCGAGCGGGAGGGAGGTTCTTC; CDR3: CASSLSRAGGRFF
D: TRBD2; size: many; V: TRBV9; J: TRBJ2-1; DNA: TGTGCCACCCTACCACTAGCGTACAATTACAATGAGCAGTTCTTC; CDR3: CATLPLAYNYNEQFF